What follows are 30 T cell receptor beta chains derived from one specimen sequenced in a study of regulatory T cells in long-lasting Graves disease. As for time point: persistent/refractory GD, antithyroid drugs over 5 years with positive TRAb. RNA isolated from PBMCs was used to make the TCR library. The TCR beta library used iRepertoire HTBI primers with Arm-PCR amplification of CDR3. Each CDR3 protein gets one entry after TCRdb re-called the multiplex PCR reads with MiXCR. Here the sample spans 350,000 to 450,000 distinct CDR3 sequences, about 20% being singletons. The input for sequencing was peripheral blood mononuclear cells (PBMCs), taken when the disease was refractory, from a patient treated with antithyroid drugs. The receptors shown here come from a female donor with Graves disease.

The V gene is TRBV7-9, the J gene TRBJ2-5, with 10 bases identical to TRBD2. Germline assignment: CDR1 SEHNR and CDR2 FQNEAQ (reference sequence). V gave up 5 bases and J gave up 4 bases; unmatched junction bases: 13. This CDR3 is built from 17 residues. CDR3 sequence reads: CASSPIRLAGDRETQYF. As DNA, the CDR3 is TGTGCCAGCAGCCCTATTCGGCTAGCGGGAGACCGAGAGACCCAGTACTTC.

This clonotype was observed a handful of times. This chain uses TRBV6-1 with TRBJ2-2; 7 nucleotides agree with TRBD1. Germline assignment: CDR1 MNHNS and CDR2 SASEGT. This CDR3 is built from 15 residues. V lost 7 bases and J lost 3; bases outside the gene matches: 8. This chain's CDR3 is CASNPAGGHTGELFF. The CDR3, as DNA: TGTGCCAGCAACCCGGCAGGGGGACACACCGGGGAGCTGTTTTTT.

The chain links TRBV25-1 to TRBJ2-2; D tentatively fits TRBD1 or TRBD2 (6 bases each). This CDR3 region has 16 residues. Trimming took 4 bases from V and 4 from J, leaving 16 bases between them. Germline CDR1 reads MGHDK; CDR2 reads SYGVNS. CDR3 bases: TGTGCCAGCAGTGGGAAAGGGGGAGGATTCACCGGGGAGCTGTTTTTT. Translating gives CASSGKGGGFTGELFF.

V is TRBV11-2 and J is TRBJ2-1; unclear D gene. Looked up from germline, CDR1 is SGHAT and CDR2 is FQNNGV. CDR3 length: 13 amino acids. V lost 7 bases to trimming and J lost 5 bases, with 12 bases between them. As DNA, the CDR3 is TGTGCCAGCACCCCTCAATTGAACAATGAGCAGTTCTTC. The encoded protein is CASTPQLNNEQFF.

The rearrangement joins TRBV5-5 to TRBJ2-7; tentatively, D is TRBD2 (5 bases). In germline, CDR1 is SGHKS, CDR2 YYEKEE (reference sequence). V lost 2 bases, J lost 3 bases, and 12 bases lay in between. The CDR3 is made up of 14 amino acids. In DNA form, the CDR3 reads TGTGCCAGCAGCTTAGAGGGCAGTCACTACGAGCAGTACTTC. It specifies CASSLEGSHYEQYF.

This clonotype was observed at least ten times. The chain uses TRBV12-3 or TRBV12-4 and TRBJ1-2; TRBD1 aligns across 7 bases. V dropped 6 bases and J dropped 8; count of bases not matched to a gene: 12. The CDR3 has 14 amino acids. The CDR3 here is CASSPVEGAGGYTF. Written as DNA, the CDR3 is TGTGCCAGCAGCCCCGTTGAGGGGGCGGGCGGCTACACCTTC.

This clonotype was seen many times. The J gene is TRBJ2-5, the V gene TRBV12-3 or TRBV12-4, with no clear D. The V and J ends lost 5 bases and 5 bases respectively, with 18 bases between them. The CDR3 covers 15 residues. The CDR3 nucleotides read TGTGCCAGCAGTCCCTCCCGCGGAATGGGGGAGACCCAGTACTTC. Translation: CASSPSRGMGETQYF.

This clonotype was counted many times. This chain joins TRBV11-2 and TRBJ2-2; D might be TRBD1 or TRBD2, each matching 5 bases. Trimming took off 1 base at V and 3 bases at J, with 18 bases between the two ends. This CDR3 comprises 18 residues. Germline V lookup: CDR1 SGHAT, CDR2 FQNNGV. CDR3: CASSLGVWVGGDTGELFF. DNA of the CDR3: TGTGCCAGCAGCTTAGGGGTGTGGGTTGGGGGAGACACCGGGGAGCTGTTTTTT.

The chain has TRBV5-6 and TRBJ1-4, with TRBD1 matching over 11 bases. V was pared by 2 bases and J by 7 bases, with 10 bases of the junction left unmatched. CDR3 length equals 17 residues. Germline V gene data show CDR1 as SGHDT and CDR2 as YYEEEE. The CDR3 loop reads CASSFLDRGRESEKLFF. CDR3 bases: TGTGCCAGCAGCTTTTTGGACAGGGGGCGCGAATCTGAAAAACTGTTTTTT.

This clonotype showed up just a few times. The chain combines TRBV10-1 with TRBJ1-2, with D unclear. The CDR3 is 14 amino acids. The V gene lost 3 bases and the J gene lost 6 bases, with 14 bases spanning the gap. Germline assignment: CDR1 WNHNN and CDR2 SYGVQD (reference sequence). CDR3 in amino acids: CASSDKGGPHGYTF. The CDR3 coding sequence is TGCGCCAGCAGTGATAAGGGAGGCCCCCATGGCTACACCTTC.

There are many counts of this clonotype. This chain uses TRBV20-1 with TRBJ2-7; 8 bases line up with TRBD2. The CDR3 spans 14 residues. Per the germline V gene, CDR1 is DFQATT and CDR2 is SNEGSKA (reference sequence). V was pared by 4 bases and J by 0 bases, with 5 bases of the junction left unmatched. CDR3 coding DNA: TGCAGTGCTACTAGCGGGCGCGCCTCCTACGAGCAGTACTTC. Translated: CSATSGRASYEQYF.

This clonotype was counted only a few times. The CDR3 DNA sequence: TGTGCCAGCAGTCTCATAGGACTGAGCTACGAGCAGTACTTC. Translated, it gives CASSLIGLSYEQYF. The chain carries TRBV27 and TRBJ2-7; perhaps TRBD2 as D (5 bases). This CDR3 has 14 amino acids. The germline gives CDR1 MNHEY, CDR2 SMNVEV (reference sequence). Trimming pared 5 bases from V and 3 bases from J, leaving 14 bases between.

The rearrangement uses TRBV27 and TRBJ2-5, with TRBD1 matching 11 bases. From germline, CDR1 is MNHEY and CDR2 SMNVEV (reference sequence). V was clipped by 5 bases and J by 7 bases; unmatched bases: 9. This CDR3 contains 15 residues. This chain's CDR3 is CASSPGTGGLVTQYF. The CDR3, as DNA: TGTGCCAGCAGTCCCGGGACAGGGGGGTTAGTGACCCAGTACTTC.

This clonotype has at least ten counts. V and J are TRBV7-8 and TRBJ2-5; TRBD2 aligns across 8 bases. From germline, CDR1 is SGHVS and CDR2 FQNEAQ. V lost 0 bases and J lost 1; bases outside the gene matches: 1. The CDR3 is made up of 15 amino acids. The CDR3 here is CASSLASGTQETQYF. CDR3 nucleotide sequence: TGTGCCAGCAGCTTAGCTAGCGGGACCCAAGAGACCCAGTACTTC. The full variable domain, rest sourced from reference TRBV7-8 and TRBJ2-5, is GAGVSQSPRYKVAKRGQDVALRCDPISGHVSLFWYQQALGQGPEFLTYFQNEAQLDKSGLPSDRFFAERPEGSVSTLKIQRTQQEDSAVYLCASSLASGTQETQYFGPGTRLLVL.

The genes are TRBV7-2 and TRBJ2-7; TRBD2 matches 8 bases. The CDR3 covers 12 residues. CDR1 and CDR2 (germline): SGHTA, FQGNSA. The V segment lost 7 bases and the J segment 5 bases; nucleotides outside the gene matches: 4. The CDR3 nucleotides are TGTGCCAGCACCCTAGCGGGCGACGAGCAGTACTTC. Its translation is CASTLAGDEQYF.

The J gene is TRBJ2-2, the V gene TRBV19, with 8 bases identical to TRBD1. Trimming cost V 4 bases and J 5 bases; bases outside gene matches: 9. The CDR3 extends over 16 amino acids. Germline loops: CDR1 LNHDA, CDR2 SQIVND (reference sequence). The CDR3 DNA reads TGTGCCAGTAGTAATTTACAGGGGGTTTGGACCGGGGAGCTGTTTTTT. Translation: CASSNLQGVWTGELFF. Together with reference TRBV19 and TRBJ2-2, the CDR3 gives the full variable domain: DGGITQSPKYLFRKEGQNVTLSCEQNLNHDAMYWYRQDPGQGLRLIYYSQIVNDFQKGDIAEGYSVSREKKESFPLTVTSAQKNPTAFYLCASSNLQGVWTGELFFGEGSRLTVL.

The gene calls are TRBV19 and TRBJ1-2, with D perhaps matching TRBD1 (5 bases). This CDR3 has 15 residues. V dropped 7 bases and J dropped 0 bases, with 15 bases sitting between them. Germline-derived CDR1 and CDR2 are LNHDA and SQIVND (reference sequence). CDR3 in DNA: TGTGCCAGTACCCCCGGGACTGCAGCTAACTATGGCTACACCTTC. The encoded protein is CASTPGTAANYGYTF. The complete variable domain, with remaining parts taken from reference TRBV19 and TRBJ1-2, reads DGGITQSPKYLFRKEGQNVTLSCEQNLNHDAMYWYRQDPGQGLRLIYYSQIVNDFQKGDIAEGYSVSREKKESFPLTVTSAQKNPTAFYLCASTPGTAANYGYTFGSGTRLTVV.

The chain recombines TRBV6-1 with TRBJ1-4; D is ambiguous. Germline V gene sequence: CDR1 MNHNS, CDR2 SASEGT. The CDR3 is 14 residues long. V gave up 7 bases and J gave up 8 bases, with 17 bases separating them. CDR3 amino acids: CASTSASSREKLFF. DNA for the CDR3: TGTGCCAGCACTTCAGCCTCTAGTAGGGAAAAACTGTTTTTT.

This clonotype was counted ten times or more. J is TRBJ2-7 and V is TRBV12-3 or TRBV12-4; 14 bases are shared with TRBD2. V lost 5 bases, J lost 3 bases, and 9 bases stayed unmatched. This CDR3 comprises 17 residues. The CDR3 is CASSRRGLAGDFYEQYF. In DNA, the CDR3 is TGTGCCAGCAGTCGCCGGGGACTAGCGGGAGACTTCTACGAGCAGTACTTC.

This clonotype was seen many times. V and J are TRBV12-5 and TRBJ1-5; D remains unclear. This CDR3 spans 12 amino acids. Germline CDR1 and CDR2: LGHNT and FRNRAP. With 4 bases removed from V and 9 bases from J, the gap between germline ends came to 10 bases. The chain's CDR3 is CASGSGGGPQHF. CDR3 DNA sequence: TGTGCTAGTGGTTCCGGTGGTGGGCCCCAGCATTTT. Full variable domain (remainder filled in from reference TRBV12-5 and TRBJ1-5): DARVTQTPRHKVTEMGQEVTMRCQPILGHNTVFWYRQTMMQGLELLAYFRNRAPLDDSGMPKDRFSAEMPDATLATLKIQPSEPRDSAVYFCASGSGGGPQHFGDGTRLSIL.

This clonotype was observed many times. The V and J genes are TRBV5-1 and TRBJ1-1; no reliable D call. The germline gives CDR1 SGHRS, CDR2 YFSETQ. V lost 0 bases to trimming and J lost 8 bases, with 8 bases between them. The CDR3 runs to 12 residues. The CDR3 DNA is TGCGCCAGCAGCTTGGTCGGTACCGAAGCTTTCTTT. This encodes CASSLVGTEAFF.

This clonotype was observed once. The chain employs TRBV15 and TRBJ2-2; 8 nucleotides agree with TRBD2. V trimming: 3 bases; J trimming: 4 bases; junction bases outside the gene matches: 10. CDR3 length equals 17 residues. Germline loops: CDR1 LNHNV, CDR2 YYDKDF (reference sequence). CDR3 loop: CATSRTRGGKGTGELFF. The CDR3, as DNA: TGTGCCACCAGCAGGACCCGCGGGGGGAAGGGCACCGGGGAGCTGTTTTTT.

This clonotype was picked up many times. The chain employs TRBV19 and TRBJ1-2, with 9 bases identical to TRBD1. The ends lost 9 bases at V and 2 bases at J; junction bases unmatched: 16. This CDR3 contains 17 residues. Germline V CDR1 and CDR2: LNHDA, SQIVND (reference sequence). The chain's CDR3 is CASTLNRDRELNYGYTF. The CDR3 DNA reads TGTGCCAGCACCTTAAACCGGGACAGGGAACTCAACTATGGCTACACCTTC.

V usage is TRBV6-2 or TRBV6-3 and J usage is TRBJ1-5, with 7 bases aligning to TRBD1. Germline V gene sequence: CDR1 MNHEY, CDR2 SVGEGT. The CDR3 extends over 15 amino acids. V was clipped by 6 bases and J by 6 bases; unmatched bases: 11. The CDR3 DNA reads TGTGCCAGCAGCCAAGGAACAACAGGGGCTCAGCCCCAGCATTTT. It codes for CASSQGTTGAQPQHF.

This clonotype has a handful of counts. The chain carries TRBV20-1 and TRBJ2-7; D unclear. The germline V gene has CDR1 DFQATT and CDR2 SNEGSKA (reference sequence). This CDR3 comprises 13 residues. Trimming stripped 1 base from V and 0 bases from J, with 7 bases between. CDR3 in amino acids: CSARGTASYEQYF. Here the CDR3 DNA reads TGCAGTGCTAGAGGAACCGCCTCCTACGAGCAGTACTTC.

This clonotype has a count of ten or more. The CDR3 DNA reads TGTGCCAGCAGTCTCGCCCTATCATGGGGCAATCAGCCCCAGCATTTT. This encodes CASSLALSWGNQPQHF. This rearrangement joins TRBV6-1 to TRBJ1-5; D not certain. Germline V gene lookup returns CDR1 MNHNS and CDR2 SASEGT. The CDR3 is 16 amino acids. V dropped 5 bases and J dropped 2 bases, with 16 bases sitting between them.

The gene calls are TRBV5-1 and TRBJ2-7, with 9 nucleotides matching TRBD1. CDR1 SGHRS and CDR2 YFSETQ come from the germline V gene. The CDR3 covers 15 residues. Trimming at V came to 5 bases and at J to 4 bases, leaving 10 bases not matched to a gene. CDR3 residues: CASSQAGTGKYEQYF. CDR3 sequence (DNA): TGCGCCAGCAGTCAGGCCGGGACAGGGAAATACGAGCAGTACTTC. The full variable domain, rest sourced from reference TRBV5-1 and TRBJ2-7, is KAGVTQTPRYLIKTRGQQVTLSCSPISGHRSVSWYQQTPGQGLQFLFEYFSETQRNKGNFPGRFSGRQFSNSRSEMNVSTLELGDSALYLCASSQAGTGKYEQYFGPGTRLTVT.

This clonotype occurred a few times. One end of the junction is discordant with germline, which a read error may explain. The chain links TRBV7-2 to TRBJ2-5, with D perhaps matching TRBD1 (5 bases). Germline-derived CDR1 and CDR2 are SGHTA and FQGNSA. CDR3 length: 14 residues. This CDR3 reads CASSLAEVAGQGIF. The CDR3 region has the DNA TGTGCCAGCAGCTTAGCGGAAGTAGCAGGGCAAGGTATCTTC.

This clonotype was found a few times. The CDR3 protein is CASSEAPVNWMRSNNQPQHF. The CDR3 DNA sequence: TGTGCCAGCAGTGAAGCTCCGGTTAACTGGATGCGTAGTAACAATCAGCCCCAGCATTTT. This chain links TRBV2 with TRBJ1-5; D remains unclear. Trimming left V 0 bases short and J 3 bases short, with 24 bases between. Looked up from germline, CDR1 is SNHLY and CDR2 is FYNNEI. This CDR3 is 20 amino acids long.

This clonotype was counted only a few times. The gene calls are TRBV6-1 and TRBJ2-2; D not certain. The V end was cut by 3 bases, the J end by 6 bases, with 8 bases between. This CDR3 is 13 amino acids long. In germline, CDR1 is MNHNS, CDR2 SASEGT. Here the CDR3 reads CASSDSVAGELFF. CDR3 sequence (DNA): TGTGCCAGCAGTGACTCAGTGGCCGGGGAGCTGTTTTTT.